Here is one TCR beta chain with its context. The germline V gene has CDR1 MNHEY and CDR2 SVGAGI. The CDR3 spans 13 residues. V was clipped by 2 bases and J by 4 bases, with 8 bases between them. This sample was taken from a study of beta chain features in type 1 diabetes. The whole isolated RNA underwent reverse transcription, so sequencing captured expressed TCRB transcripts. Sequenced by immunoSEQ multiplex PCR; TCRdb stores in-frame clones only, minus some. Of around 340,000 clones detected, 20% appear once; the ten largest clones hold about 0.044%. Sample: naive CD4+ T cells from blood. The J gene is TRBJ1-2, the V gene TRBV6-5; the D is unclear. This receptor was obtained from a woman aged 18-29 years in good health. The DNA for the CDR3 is TGTGCCAGCAGTTACGGTGACACCTATGGCTACACCTTC. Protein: CASSYGDTYGYTF.